Following are 8 T cell receptor beta chains from one sample sequenced in a study of human CD8 memory T cell subsets. Scientists made TCR beta libraries using UMI-labeled 5' RACE. For each CDR3 protein, TCRdb gives one entry from its re-call of the 5' RACE reads, without DNA. The sample is made up of some 8,000 distinct CDR3 sequences, and the top ten hold over 20% of it. The source material was CD8+ T cells from PBMCs. The receptors stem from a human donor in good health.

This chain connects TRBV7-8 to TRBJ2-2; the TCRdb call, TRBD1, lacks DNA for checking. The CDR3 spans 17 residues. In germline, CDR1 is SGHVS, CDR2 FQNEAQ. The CDR3 protein is CASSSGQTDRVAGELFF.

The chain couples TRBV28 to TRBJ2-5; checking the TCRdb D call of TRBD2 is not possible without DNA. Germline V lookup: CDR1 MDHEN, CDR2 SYDVKM. This CDR3 spans 14 amino acids. The CDR3 is CASTKGRGQETQYF.

This chain connects TRBV7-2 to TRBJ2-3; TCRdb selects TRBD1, and the lack of DNA leaves this call unchecked. This CDR3 is built from 15 residues. CDR1 and CDR2 (germline): SGHTA, FQGNSA. The CDR3 here is CASSLTGGVTDTQYF.

V usage is TRBV2 and J usage is TRBJ2-3; TCRdb outputs TRBD1, but without DNA this stays unchecked. CDR1 is SNHLY, CDR2 FYNNEI, per germline. The CDR3 loop spans 16 amino acids. CDR3 residues: CASSVAGTELTDTQYF. Using reference TRBV2 and TRBJ2-3 for the parts outside the CDR3, the full variable domain is EPEVTQTPSHQVTQMGQEVILRCVPISNHLYFYWYRQILGQKVEFLVSFYNNEISEKSEIFDDQFSVERPDGSNFTLKIRSTKLEDSAMYFCASSVAGTELTDTQYFGPGTRLTVL.

According to its frequency, this clonotype is medium-sized (0.01 to 0.1%). The rearrangement uses TRBV6-1 and TRBJ2-5; as DNA is missing, the TRBD2 call by TCRdb cannot be tested. CDR3 length: 15 amino acids. Germline CDR1 MNHNS, CDR2 SASEGT. CDR3: CASSESGGLQETQYF.

This chain links TRBV4-1 with TRBJ2-7; TCRdb's D call of TRBD1 is untestable without DNA. This CDR3 comprises 16 residues. Per germline, CDR1 MGHRA and CDR2 YSYEKL. This chain's CDR3 is CASSLAPSGGYYEQYF.

CDR3 region: CASSLDWGTGELFF. The V and J genes are TRBV9 and TRBJ2-2. CDR1 and CDR2 (germline): SGDLS, YYNGEE. The CDR3 has 14 amino acids.

The chain carries TRBV28 and TRBJ2-1; as DNA is missing, the TRBD1 call by TCRdb cannot be tested. This CDR3 is built from 16 residues. CDR1 and CDR2 (germline): MDHEN, SYDVKM. The chain's CDR3 is CASRRTGGGSYNEQFF.